These 20 T cell receptor beta chains originate from one sample sequenced in a study of patients and donors after allogeneic stem cell transplantation. TCRdb reprocessed the RT-PCR reads with MiXCR, giving one entry per CDR3 protein. The sample comprises roughly 880,000 distinct CDR3 sequences, around 17% of which are singletons, and 5% to 7.5% rests with the top ten. The sample comprised blood, either unsorted or a sorted T cell fraction (not recorded which). The receptors come from a human donor who was either an allogeneic HSCT recipient or a stem cell or donor lymphocyte infusion donor (not recorded which). It is not recorded whose cells these are; they may come from a transplant donor.

A few counts support this clonotype. CDR3 DNA sequence: TGTGCCAGCAGTCCCCATAAAGGGAGAGCGAATAATGAAAAACTGTTTTTT. Amino acid sequence: CASSPHKGRANNEKLFF. The V gene is TRBV12-3 or TRBV12-4, the J gene TRBJ1-4; no firm D call. The CDR3 has 17 residues. Trimming shortened V by 5 bases and J by 4 bases, and 20 bases separated the two germline ends.

The J gene is TRBJ2-7, the V gene TRBV12-3 or TRBV12-4; D remains ambiguous. V lost 2 bases, J lost 2 bases, and 13 bases lay in between. This CDR3 has 15 amino acids. CDR3 amino acids: CASSLISAGPYEQYF. CDR3 in DNA: TGTGCCAGCAGTTTAATCTCGGCAGGTCCCTACGAGCAGTACTTC.

The chain carries TRBV3-1 and TRBJ2-7, with 8 bases lining up with TRBD2. V lost 1 base to trimming and J lost 4 bases; unmatched junction nucleotides: 6. CDR1 LGHDT and CDR2 YNNKEL come from the germline V gene (reference sequence). The length of the CDR3 is 15 residues. In DNA, the CDR3 is TGTGCCAGCAGCCAAGTACCCGGCGGGGGGTACGAGCAGTACTTC. Protein product: CASSQVPGGGYEQYF.

This chain uses TRBV11-2 with TRBJ2-1, with 9 bases lining up with TRBD1. This CDR3 has 16 amino acids. The germline V gene encodes CDR1 SGHAT and CDR2 FQNNGV. V shed 5 bases, J shed 2 bases, and the junction held 7 bases outside the gene matches. The CDR3 spells CASSLPYRGPYNEQFF. The CDR3 DNA sequence: TGTGCCAGCAGCCTACCCTACAGGGGGCCCTACAATGAGCAGTTCTTC.

There are a few counts of this clonotype. The chain recombines TRBV29-1 with TRBJ1-1; TRBD1 might be the D (5 bases). The V end lost 4 bases, the J end lost 2 bases, and 14 bases lay between the germline ends. The germline gives CDR1 SQVTM, CDR2 ANQGSEA. The CDR3 length is 14 residues. CDR3: CSVVSSGGNTEAFF. The CDR3 DNA is TGCAGCGTTGTAAGTTCGGGGGGAAACACTGAAGCTTTCTTT.

This clonotype was seen a few times. The chain joins TRBV20-1 to TRBJ1-1; D unresolved. Trimming left V 4 bases short and J 3 bases short, with 24 bases between. Germline CDR1 DFQATT, CDR2 SNEGSKA (reference sequence). CDR3 size: 17 residues. DNA of the CDR3: TGCAGTGCTATACCCCCGATTATTCGGACGTCGCACACTGAAGCTTTCTTT. It is translated as CSAIPPIIRTSHTEAFF.

The V call is TRBV30, the J call TRBJ1-5; no firm D call. The germline gives CDR1 GTSNPN, CDR2 SVGIG (reference sequence). The CDR3 runs to 13 residues. V lost 2 bases and J lost 1, with 6 bases in between. This CDR3 is CAWSPESNQPQHF. In nucleotides, the CDR3 is TGTGCCTGGAGTCCCGAAAGCAATCAGCCCCAGCATTTT.

This chain connects TRBV6-1 to TRBJ2-1, with D perhaps TRBD1 (6 bases). Trimming removed 2 bases at V and 7 bases at J, with 18 bases between. CDR3 length equals 16 residues. The germline V gene encodes CDR1 MNHNS and CDR2 SASEGT. The CDR3 loop is CASSERPPGRGNEQFF. The CDR3 nucleotides are TGTGCCAGCAGTGAAAGGCCCCCGGGCAGGGGTAATGAGCAGTTCTTC.

In its sample, this clonotype was seen many times. The chain carries TRBV12-3 or TRBV12-4 and TRBJ1-2, with 7 bases lining up with TRBD1. Losses at the gene ends were 5 bases for V and 8 bases for J; bases not matched to a gene: 5. CDR3 length: 12 residues. The CDR3 here is CASSLTGKGYTF. In DNA, the CDR3 is TGTGCCAGCAGTCTGACAGGGAAAGGCTACACCTTC.

The J gene is TRBJ2-2, the V gene TRBV30; no definite D call. The V gene lost 1 base and the J gene lost 6 bases, with 12 bases spanning the gap. Germline V CDR1 and CDR2: GTSNPN, SVGIG (reference sequence). The CDR3 has 14 residues. The CDR3, as DNA: TGTGCCTGGAGTGGGTTTAGTAAGCCCGGGGAGCTGTTTTTT. Translated, it gives CAWSGFSKPGELFF.

This chain links TRBV19 with TRBJ2-1; TRBD2 matches 7 bases. Per germline, CDR1 LNHDA and CDR2 SQIVND (reference sequence). V lost 7 bases, J lost 1 base, and 7 bases stayed unmatched. CDR3 length: 15 amino acids. CDR3 amino acids: CASTSTSVSYNEQFF. CDR3 sequence (DNA): TGTGCCAGTACCTCCACTAGCGTTTCCTACAATGAGCAGTTCTTC.

The table lists this clonotype with a few counts. The chain combines TRBV7-8 with TRBJ2-5; D remains unclear. Germline CDR1 reads SGHVS; CDR2 reads FQNEAQ. V was shortened by 5 bases and J by 7 bases, with 11 bases between the two germline ends. The CDR3 loop spans 12 amino acids. CDR3 protein: CASSMLSGTQYF. In nucleotides, the CDR3 is TGTGCCAGCAGCATGCTGTCAGGGACCCAGTACTTC. The whole variable domain, remainder taken from reference TRBV7-8 and TRBJ2-5, is GAGVSQSPRYKVAKRGQDVALRCDPISGHVSLFWYQQALGQGPEFLTYFQNEAQLDKSGLPSDRFFAERPEGSVSTLKIQRTQQEDSAVYLCASSMLSGTQYFGPGTRLLVL.

This chain joins TRBV3-1 and TRBJ2-7; the match to TRBD2 covers 9 bases. The germline gives CDR1 LGHDT, CDR2 YNNKEL (reference sequence). The trim removed 1 base at V and 2 bases at J, leaving 12 bases unmatched. CDR3 length equals 18 residues. Written as DNA, the CDR3 is TGTGCCAGCAGCCAAGGAGTCCCCGGGACTAGCTGGGCCTACGAGCAGTACTTC. This gives the protein CASSQGVPGTSWAYEQYF.

This clonotype was found a few times. The CDR3 nucleotides read TGTGCCAGCAGCCCCCCGTATCCGGGGCGAAATCAGCCCCAGCATTTT. This sequence encodes CASSPPYPGRNQPQHF. This rearrangement joins TRBV28 to TRBJ1-5, with a weak D call TRBD1 (5 bases). Germline CDR1 reads MDHEN; CDR2 reads SYDVKM. This CDR3 has 16 residues. Trimming removed 6 bases from V and 4 bases from J, with 19 bases in between. Full variable domain (remainder filled in from reference TRBV28 and TRBJ1-5): DVKVTQSSRYLVKRTGEKVFLECVQDMDHENMFWYRQDPGLGLRLIYFSYDVKMKEKGDIPEGYSVSREKKERFSLILESASTNQTSMYLCASSPPYPGRNQPQHFGDGTRLSIL.

A few counts support this clonotype. The rearrangement joins TRBV28 to TRBJ2-7; unclear D gene. V lost 3 bases and J 5 bases, leaving 8 bases between the germline ends. Germline values: CDR1 MDHEN, CDR2 SYDVKM. The CDR3 loop spans 12 amino acids. This CDR3 reads CASSFWTNEQYF. The CDR3 coding sequence is TGTGCCAGCAGTTTCTGGACGAACGAGCAGTACTTC.

In its sample, this clonotype was seen many times. The chain recombines TRBV7-2 with TRBJ2-2; no reliable D call. Looked up from germline, CDR1 is SGHTA and CDR2 is FQGNSA. Trimming stripped 4 bases from V and 3 bases from J, with 9 bases between. This CDR3 has 14 amino acids. The CDR3 reads CASSSGPYTGELFF. In nucleotides, the CDR3 is TGTGCCAGCAGCTCTGGGCCTTACACCGGGGAGCTGTTTTTT.

The rearrangement uses TRBV18 and TRBJ2-1, with D unclear. The germline V gene encodes CDR1 KGHSH and CDR2 LQKENI. CDR3 length equals 16 residues. V was cut by 4 bases and J by 9 bases, with 22 bases left in between. CDR3 DNA sequence: TGTGCCAGCTCACTCATAGACGAAGCCCTAAGAGGTGAGCAGTTCTTC. This encodes CASSLIDEALRGEQFF. Together with reference TRBV18 and TRBJ2-1, the CDR3 gives the full variable domain: NAGVMQNPRHLVRRRGQEARLRCSPMKGHSHVYWYRQLPEEGLKFMVYLQKENIIDESGMPKERFSAEFPKEGPSILRIQQVVRGDSAAYFCASSLIDEALRGEQFFGPGTRLTVL.

This clonotype was observed a handful of times. This chain uses TRBV6-1 with TRBJ1-2; tentative D call: TRBD1 (5 bases). V was shortened by 6 bases and J by 8 bases, with 13 bases between the two germline ends. Germline CDR1 reads MNHNS; CDR2 reads SASEGT. The CDR3 length is 12 residues. Written as DNA, the CDR3 is TGTGCCAGCAGGGAGTGGGGACTCGGCTACACCTTC. It codes for CASREWGLGYTF.

This clonotype was detected a few times. As DNA, the CDR3 is TGTGCCCCCGAGGGCGGGGGCCCCTGCGATACGCAGTATTTT. Residues: CAPEGGGPCDTQYF. V gene TRBV21-1 combines with J gene TRBJ2-3; the DNA was not used to check the table's D call, TRBD1. TRBV21-1 is a pseudogene locus. This CDR3 has 14 residues.

V and J are TRBV7-2 and TRBJ2-7, with D uncertain. This CDR3 contains 15 residues. V was clipped by 2 bases and J by 7 bases, with 18 bases between them. Germline-derived CDR1 and CDR2 are SGHTA and FQGNSA. CDR3 protein: CASSLITQAGWEQYF. As DNA, the CDR3 is TGTGCCAGCAGCTTAATAACTCAGGCCGGGTGGGAGCAGTACTTC.